This is a list of T cell receptor beta chains from one sample in a study of CD8 T cells in Susac syndrome. Via MiXCR, TCRdb re-called the immunoSEQ multiplex PCR reads, giving one row per CDR3 protein. Of around 180,000 distinct CDR3 sequences in the sample, roughly 92% are singletons; the top ten hold roughly 0.11%. Sequenced sample: CD4+ T cells from PBMCs. The receptors here all came from a human donor with Susac syndrome. Each CDR3 is given with its conserved first and last residue. The D gene is left open where the match is weak. Only part of the rows carry a size: once, few, many, or a class if the clone is expanded.

>-|13|TRBJ2-4|TRBV7-2|-
CASSPRAKNIQYF
TGTGCCAGCAGCCCGCGGGCCAAAAACATTCAGTACTTC
>-|14|TRBJ1-2|TRBV6-2/TRBV6-3|-
CASSYFAGDHVYTF
TGTGCCAGCAGTTACTTCGCAGGGGATCACGTCTACACCTTC
>-|14|TRBJ1-5|TRBV9|-
CASSGGGRNQPQHF
TGTGCCAGCAGCGGTGGGGGTAGGAATCAGCCCCAGCATTTT
>-|12|TRBJ2-1|TRBV7-3|-
CASSLDRSEQFF
TGTGCCAGCAGCTTAGATAGGAGTGAGCAGTTCTTC
>-|13|TRBJ2-4|TRBV27|-
CASSPDPRDIQYF
TGTGCCAGCAGTCCCGACCCTAGGGACATTCAGTACTTC
>once|12|TRBJ1-4|TRBV10-2|-
CASSQEHEKLFF
TGCGCCAGCAGCCAAGAACATGAAAAACTGTTTTTT
>once|16|TRBJ2-3|TRBV7-9|-
CASSRVAGSGTDTQYF
TGTGCCAGCAGCCGCGTCGCCGGGAGCGGCACAGATACGCAGTATTTT
>-|15|TRBJ2-4|TRBV6-6|TRBD1
CASSKSGGAKNIQYF
TGTGCCAGCAGTAAATCAGGGGGAGCCAAAAACATTCAGTACTTC
>few|17|TRBJ2-3|TRBV5-4|-
CASSLAKQQGRGDTQYF
TGTGCCAGCAGCTTGGCCAAACAGCAGGGGAGAGGAGATACGCAGTATTTT
>-|15|TRBJ2-2|TRBV20-1|-
CSARSPGTIPGELFF
TGCAGTGCTCGATCCCCCGGGACAATCCCCGGGGAGCTGTTTTTT
>-|14|TRBJ1-6|TRBV5-6|-
CASSFTGSNSPLHF
TGTGCCAGCAGCTTTACAGGGAGTAATTCACCCCTCCACTTT
>once|16|TRBJ2-4|TRBV20-1|TRBD2
CSAQMAGEKGKNIQYF
TGCAGTGCCCAAATGGCGGGGGAAAAGGGCAAAAACATTCAGTACTTC
>-|12|TRBJ2-3|TRBV27|-
CASSSLGDTQYF
TGTGCCAGCAGTTCGCTAGGTGATACGCAGTATTTT
>-|13|TRBJ2-1|TRBV10-3|-
CAISVQVGSEQFF
TGTGCCATCAGTGTGCAGGTCGGGAGTGAGCAGTTCTTC
>-|16|TRBJ2-1|TRBV19|TRBD1
CASTPTGTGSYNEQFF
TGTGCCAGTACTCCGACAGGGACAGGGTCCTACAATGAGCAGTTCTTC
>-|14|TRBJ2-3|TRBV20-1|TRBD2
CSALTSGGTDTQYF
TGCAGTGCTTTGACTAGCGGGGGCACAGATACGCAGTATTTT
>-|16|TRBJ2-3|TRBV4-1|-
CASSHHKGESPDTQYF
TGCGCCAGCAGCCACCATAAGGGGGAGAGCCCAGATACGCAGTATTTT
>once|15|TRBJ1-1|TRBV7-9|-
CASSRSGQGPTEAFF
TGTGCCAGCAGCAGAAGCGGTCAGGGTCCTACTGAAGCTTTCTTT
>-|12|TRBJ2-2|TRBV29-1|TRBD1
CSVGQGAGELFF
TGCAGCGTTGGACAGGGGGCCGGGGAGCTGTTTTTT
>-|17|TRBJ1-1|TRBV4-3|-
CASSQGVAGVKNTEAFF
TGCGCCAGCAGCCAAGGCGTGGCGGGGGTGAAGAACACTGAAGCTTTCTTT
>-|14|TRBJ2-3|TRBV5-1|-
CASSLGEATDTQYF
TGCGCCAGCAGCTTGGGAGAGGCCACAGATACGCAGTATTTT
>-|13|TRBJ2-3|TRBV2|TRBD1
CASGGQGADTQYF
TGTGCCAGCGGTGGACAGGGGGCCGATACGCAGTATTTT
>-|13|TRBJ2-5|TRBV7-3|-
CASSSGLKETQYF
TGTGCCAGCAGCTCCGGACTGAAAGAGACCCAGTACTTC
>-|13|TRBJ2-2|TRBV29-1|-
CSVEARARGELFF
TGCAGCGTTGAGGCCCGCGCGCGAGGGGAGCTGTTTTTT
>-|13|TRBJ1-2|TRBV25-1|-
CASSEVLHYGYTF
TGTGCCAGCAGTGAGGTTCTCCACTATGGCTACACCTTC
>-|12|TRBJ2-1|TRBV3-1|-
CASSRPTNEQFF
TGTGCCAGCAGCCGACCCACCAATGAGCAGTTCTTC
>-|15|TRBJ1-6|TRBV5-1|-
CASSISGTENSPLHF
TGCGCCAGCAGCATATCCGGGACGGAGAATTCACCCCTCCACTTT
>-|14|TRBJ2-5|TRBV29-1|TRBD1
CSVKGALGLETQYF
TGCAGCGTAAAGGGGGCTCTGGGCTTGGAGACCCAGTACTTC
>-|13|TRBJ2-1|TRBV9|-
CASSGAVYNEQFF
TGTGCCAGCAGCGGGGCCGTATACAATGAGCAGTTCTTC
>once|13|TRBJ1-1|TRBV5-4|-
CASSPDTYTEAFF
TGTGCCAGCAGCCCGGACACATACACTGAAGCTTTCTTT
>-|15|TRBJ1-2|TRBV5-6|-
CASRKGDAPLYGYTF
TGTGCCAGCAGAAAGGGGGACGCCCCCCTCTATGGCTACACCTTC
>-|13|TRBJ2-2|TRBV2|-
CASSEASGVELFF
TGTGCCAGCAGTGAAGCATCAGGGGTGGAGCTGTTTTTT
>-|16|TRBJ2-5|TRBV20-1|-
CSAREGRDRSKETQYF
TGCAGTGCTAGAGAAGGGCGAGACAGATCCAAAGAGACCCAGTACTTC
>-|14|TRBJ2-3|TRBV6-1|-
CASSELTSTDTQYF
TGTGCCAGCAGTGAGTTGACTAGCACAGATACGCAGTATTTT
>-|12|TRBJ2-1|TRBV14|-
CASSQQGLEQFF
TGTGCCAGCAGCCAACAGGGGCTTGAGCAGTTCTTC
>-|16|TRBJ1-5|TRBV12-3/TRBV12-4|-
CASSPQAGGSNQPQHF
TGTGCCAGCAGTCCACAGGCGGGTGGGAGCAATCAGCCCCAGCATTTT
>-|14|TRBJ2-3|TRBV2|TRBD1
CASNLQGAGDTQYF
TGTGCCAGCAACCTACAGGGGGCCGGAGATACGCAGTATTTT
>-|15|TRBJ1-2|TRBV5-1|-
CASSLNRDHNYGYTF
TGCGCCAGCAGCTTAAACAGGGATCACAACTATGGCTACACCTTC
>-|11|TRBJ2-1|TRBV18|-
CASSPSELQFF
TGTGCCAGCTCACCATCTGAGTTGCAGTTCTTC
>-|14|TRBJ2-7|TRBV12-3/TRBV12-4|-
CASSSEDSTYEQYF
TGTGCCAGCAGTTCCGAGGACAGCACCTACGAGCAGTACTTC
>once|13|TRBJ2-3|TRBV29-1|-
CSVGRSGVDTQYF
TGCAGCGTTGGCCGGTCCGGGGTAGATACGCAGTATTTT
>-|15|TRBJ2-3|TRBV30|-
CAWTPRGEVTDTQYF
TGTGCCTGGACCCCGAGAGGGGAGGTCACAGATACGCAGTATTTT
>once|16|TRBJ1-5|TRBV12-3/TRBV12-4|TRBD1
CASSSGQGVRNQPQHF
TGTGCCAGCAGTTCAGGACAGGGAGTTCGGAATCAGCCCCAGCATTTT
>-|15|TRBJ2-3|TRBV6-5|-
CASSSRGAPGDTQYF
TGTGCCAGCAGTTCACGGGGGGCCCCCGGGGATACGCAGTATTTT
>-|15|TRBJ2-6|TRBV6-2/TRBV6-3|-
CASSPGTSGANVLTF
TGTGCCAGCAGTCCAGGGACATCGGGGGCCAACGTCCTGACTTTC